Below, one T cell receptor (beta chain) is given with its context. What it recognizes is unknown. Investigators isolated RNA and reverse transcribed it into cDNA to act as the sequencing template. TCRdb's table, derived via immunoSEQ multiplex PCR, lists solely in-frame clones and lacks some. The table includes about 180,000 clones, about 48% detected once. This sample is drawn from a study of CD8+ T cells in alopecia areata. The study, taken as a whole, reports: Many expanded lesional clones remained in scalp and blood on tofacitinib.

Indicated treatment: oral pan-JAK inhibitor, 5-10 mg twice daily. The study team obtained lesional scalp punch biopsies and peripheral blood from alopecia areata patients. The V gene's germline CDR1 is SGDLS and CDR2 YYNGEE. The CDR3 runs 13 residues. V lost 5 bases, J lost 5 bases, and 11 bases lay in between. The TCR originated in a human donor with alopecia areata. The source was CD8+ T cells sorted from blood, collected at week 24, from a patient treated with tofacitinib. This chain links TRBV9 with TRBJ2-4; D may be TRBD2 (5 bases). CDR3 sequence: CASSNRGENIQYF. DNA for the CDR3: TGTGCCAGCAGTAACCGGGGAGAAAACATTCAGTACTTC.